The 32 T cell receptor beta chains below come from one sample, sequenced in a study of glioma-infiltrating T cells. Using RNA template, CDR3s of TCR alpha and beta were amplified with iRepertoire arm-PCR. TCRdb reprocessed the multiplex PCR reads via MiXCR and lists one record per CDR3 protein. The sample contains around 150,000 distinct CDR3 sequences, roughly two fifths of which appear only once. The sequenced sample consisted of glioma tissue, nonneoplastic brain tissue, or PBMCs (not recorded which). Source of these receptors: a human donor with low-grade glioma or glioblastoma, undergoing nonglioma brain surgery, or in good health (not recorded which).

This clonotype was found a few times. The V call is TRBV6-1, the J call TRBJ1-5; D might be TRBD1 (5 bases). Per germline, CDR1 MNHNS and CDR2 SASEGT. V was shortened by 6 bases and J by 2 bases, with 14 bases between the two germline ends. The CDR3 is made up of 15 amino acids. DNA of the CDR3: TGTGCCAGCAGGAAGGGGAGTGGGGGCAATCAGCCCCAGCATTTT. Translating it yields CASRKGSGGNQPQHF.

This chain connects TRBV2 to TRBJ1-5; D is unresolved. The V gene lost 3 bases and the J gene lost 4 bases, with 13 bases spanning the gap. From germline, CDR1 is SNHLY and CDR2 FYNNEI. The CDR3 length is 15 residues. The CDR3 protein is CASSDATKENQPQHF. In DNA, the CDR3 is TGTGCCAGCAGTGACGCCACGAAAGAAAATCAGCCCCAGCATTTT.

This clonotype has at least ten counts. J is TRBJ1-5 and V is TRBV6-1; D possibly corresponds to TRBD1 (6 bases). There are 15 residues in the CDR3. V was pared by 5 bases and J by 0 bases, with 11 bases between. CDR1 and CDR2 from the germline V gene are MNHNS and SASEGT. Here the CDR3 DNA reads TGTGCCAGCAGTCCCCTGGACAGTAGCAATCAGCCCCAGCATTTT. This sequence encodes CASSPLDSSNQPQHF.

As regards this clonotype: One junction end disagrees with the germline gene, perhaps due to a read error. This rearrangement joins TRBV4-3 to TRBJ2-7; D may be TRBD2 (7 bases). CDR3 size: 15 residues. Germline CDR1 and CDR2: LGHNA and YSLEER. The CDR3 region has the DNA TGCGCCAGCAGCCTACTATATGGGGGGGCGGACGAGCAGCACTTC. Translated: CASSLLYGGADEQHF.

This clonotype was counted a few times. V and J are TRBV24-1 and TRBJ2-7, with D perhaps matching TRBD1 (5 bases). Germline values: CDR1 KGHDR, CDR2 SFDVKD. Trimming cost V 5 bases and J 3 bases, with 10 bases left between them. The CDR3 length is 13 residues. In DNA form, the CDR3 reads TGTGCCACCAGTGCCGATCAGGGCTACGAGCAGTACTTC. This gives the protein CATSADQGYEQYF.

This sequence joins TRBV20-1 and TRBJ1-2; 10 nucleotides match TRBD1. Germline CDR1 reads DFQATT; CDR2 reads SNEGSKA (reference sequence). With 7 bases clipped from V and 6 bases from J, the junction kept 5 bases outside the gene matches. The CDR3 covers 12 residues. The CDR3 here is CSGADRGHGYTF. The CDR3 DNA sequence: TGCAGTGGAGCCGACAGGGGGCATGGCTACACCTTC.

The J gene is TRBJ2-5, the V gene TRBV20-1, with 9 nucleotides matching TRBD1. The CDR3 has 16 residues. The J segment lost 5 bases and the V segment lost 4 bases, leaving 14 bases of the junction unmatched. Germline lookup yields CDR1 DFQATT and CDR2 SNEGSKA (reference sequence). DNA for the CDR3: TGCAGTGCTACAACACCGGGACAGGGCTTGGCGGAGACCCAGTACTTC. Protein sequence: CSATTPGQGLAETQYF.

The rearrangement links TRBV27 to TRBJ2-5; 7 bases fit TRBD2. Germline values: CDR1 MNHEY, CDR2 SMNVEV (reference sequence). The CDR3 extends over 15 amino acids. With 6 bases clipped from V and 1 base from J, the junction kept 8 bases outside the gene matches. The CDR3 bases are TGTGCCAGCAGCGGGGGGATAGGTGGCCAAGAGACCCAGTACTTC. Translation: CASSGGIGGQETQYF.

The V call is TRBV7-2, the J call TRBJ1-4; 9 bases match TRBD1. Germline values: CDR1 SGHTA, CDR2 FQGNSA. The CDR3 spans 15 residues. The J segment lost 5 bases and the V segment lost 2 bases, leaving 3 bases of the junction unmatched. In DNA form, the CDR3 reads TGTGCCAGCAGCTTAATGGGGACAGGGAATGAAAAACTGTTTTTT. Translation gives CASSLMGTGNEKLFF.

The J gene is TRBJ2-3, the V gene TRBV7-9, with D unclear. This CDR3 is 14 amino acids long. V lost 4 bases and J lost 1, with 9 bases in between. Germline lookup yields CDR1 SEHNR and CDR2 FQNEAQ (reference sequence). The CDR3 nucleotides read TGTGCCAGCAGCTGGAAGGCTCGCACAGATACGCAGTATTTT. As protein: CASSWKARTDTQYF. The complete variable domain, with remaining parts taken from reference TRBV7-9 and TRBJ2-3, reads DTGVSQNPRHKITKRGQNVTFRCDPISEHNRLYWYRQTLGQGPEFLTYFQNEAQLEKSRLLSDRFSAERPKGSFSTLEIQRTEQGDSAMYLCASSWKARTDTQYFGPGTRLTVL.

This chain uses TRBV19 with TRBJ2-7; maybe TRBD1 (6 bases). CDR3 size: 15 residues. V lost 7 bases to trimming and J lost 6 bases, with 22 bases between them. Germline CDR1 is LNHDA and CDR2 is SQIVND (reference sequence). The CDR3 region is CASMDFGGRSSEQYF. The CDR3 DNA sequence: TGTGCCAGTATGGACTTTGGGGGCAGGTCCAGCGAGCAGTACTTC.

This clonotype occurred a few times. This chain joins TRBV28 and TRBJ1-1; a possible D gene is TRBD1 (5 bases). The CDR3 sequence is 15 residues long. Germline CDR1 is MDHEN and CDR2 is SYDVKM. Trimming removed 7 bases from V and 4 bases from J, with 19 bases in between. Here the CDR3 reads CASNPPGNEGTEAFF. The CDR3, as DNA: TGTGCCAGCAACCCCCCAGGGAATGAGGGCACTGAAGCTTTCTTT. Full variable domain (missing parts from reference TRBV28 and TRBJ1-1): DVKVTQSSRYLVKRTGEKVFLECVQDMDHENMFWYRQDPGLGLRLIYFSYDVKMKEKGDIPEGYSVSREKKERFSLILESASTNQTSMYLCASNPPGNEGTEAFFGQGTRLTVV.

This clonotype was observed a few times. The chain is built from TRBV6-1 and TRBJ2-1; no reliable D call. CDR3 length: 12 residues. The V gene lost 8 bases and the J gene lost 4 bases, with 9 bases spanning the gap. Germline CDR1 and CDR2: MNHNS and SASEGT. The CDR3 sequence is CASGVGYNEQFF. CDR3 nucleotides: TGTGCCAGCGGGGTGGGTTACAATGAGCAGTTCTTC.

V usage is TRBV19 and J usage is TRBJ2-1; D may be TRBD1 (5 bases). This CDR3 spans 14 amino acids. Looked up from germline, CDR1 is LNHDA and CDR2 is SQIVND (reference sequence). Trimming removed 6 bases from V and 5 bases from J, with 14 bases in between. CDR3 residues: CASSRQKINNEQFF. The CDR3 bases are TGTGCCAGTAGCAGACAGAAGATTAACAATGAGCAGTTCTTC.

This clonotype has a single count. The rearrangement uses TRBV7-9 and TRBJ1-1, with TRBD1 identical over 8 bases. Losses at the gene ends were 1 base for V and 1 base for J; bases not matched to a gene: 5. CDR3 length: 16 amino acids. Per the germline V gene, CDR1 is SEHNR and CDR2 is FQNEAQ (reference sequence). CDR3 loop: CASSLVRTGWNTEAFF. The DNA of the CDR3 is TGTGCCAGCAGCTTAGTCAGGACAGGGTGGAACACTGAAGCTTTCTTT.

The chain couples TRBV27 to TRBJ1-2, with 7 bases that match TRBD1. Trimming took 5 bases from V and 4 from J; bases not matched to a gene: 10. Per the germline V gene, CDR1 is MNHEY and CDR2 is SMNVEV (reference sequence). The length of the CDR3 is 15 residues. The CDR3 reads CASSPRRDRIYGYTF. The CDR3 DNA is TGTGCCAGCAGTCCGCGCCGGGACAGAATCTATGGCTACACCTTC.

This sequence joins TRBV7-9 and TRBJ2-1; 9 bases map to TRBD2. The CDR3 has 16 amino acids. With 1 base clipped from V and 3 bases from J, the junction kept 4 bases outside the gene matches. Germline V gene data show CDR1 as SEHNR and CDR2 as FQNEAQ (reference sequence). CDR3 sequence: CASSLELAGNYNEQFF. For the CDR3, the DNA is TGTGCCAGCAGCTTAGAGCTAGCGGGGAACTACAATGAGCAGTTCTTC.

This clonotype was seen only a few times. V is TRBV20-1 and J is TRBJ2-3; TRBD2 might be the D (5 bases). The CDR3 runs to 14 residues. In germline, CDR1 is DFQATT, CDR2 SNEGSKA (reference sequence). V was cut by 3 bases and J by 1 base, with 11 bases left in between. CDR3 amino acids: CSASWRVGTDTQYF. CDR3 in DNA: TGCAGTGCTAGCTGGCGGGTTGGCACAGATACGCAGTATTTT.

The CDR3 region has the DNA TGTGCCACTTTTCACCGGGACAGGGTCAACGAGCAGTACTTC. Amino acid sequence: CATFHRDRVNEQYF. This chain connects TRBV6-8 to TRBJ2-7; TRBD1 matches at 9 bases. The germline V gene encodes CDR1 MNHGY and CDR2 SAAAGT. With V trimmed by 10 bases and J by 5 bases, 12 bases remained unmatched. This CDR3 is 14 amino acids long.

This clonotype occurred a few times. The chain has TRBV28 and TRBJ1-2; 7 nucleotides match TRBD1. The CDR3 extends over 12 amino acids. Germline V lookup: CDR1 MDHEN, CDR2 SYDVKM. The trim removed 6 bases at V and 12 bases at J, leaving 10 bases unmatched. CDR3 in DNA: TGTGCCAGCAGGAGGCCGGGACAGAGCAACACCTTC. This sequence encodes CASRRPGQSNTF.

This clonotype was detected many times. The gene calls are TRBV5-1 and TRBJ2-3; the D is unclear. This CDR3 spans 11 amino acids. With 1 base removed from V and 4 bases from J, the gap between germline ends came to 1 base. Germline loops: CDR1 SGHRS, CDR2 YFSETQ. The CDR3 spells CASSLPDTQYF. DNA of the CDR3: TGCGCCAGCAGCTTGCCAGATACGCAGTATTTT. The full variable domain, its missing parts supplied by reference TRBV5-1 and TRBJ2-3, is KAGVTQTPRYLIKTRGQQVTLSCSPISGHRSVSWYQQTPGQGLQFLFEYFSETQRNKGNFPGRFSGRQFSNSRSEMNVSTLELGDSALYLCASSLPDTQYFGPGTRLTVL.

This clonotype has a handful of counts. The chain employs TRBV15 and TRBJ2-7; 10 bases align to TRBD2. Germline V CDR1 and CDR2: LNHNV, YYDKDF (reference sequence). Trimming removed 4 bases from V and 4 bases from J; junction bases left unmatched: 10. The CDR3 totals 16 residues. The CDR3 nucleotides are TGTGCCACCAGCATAGAAGTAGCGGGAGGCGTATACGAGCAGTACTTC. Its protein is CATSIEVAGGVYEQYF.

The V gene is TRBV28, the J gene TRBJ1-3; 10 bases align to TRBD1. CDR3 length: 17 amino acids. Trimming removed 3 bases from V and 0 bases from J; junction bases left unmatched: 5. Per germline, CDR1 MDHEN and CDR2 SYDVKM. The CDR3 region is CASSFGTGVISGNTIYF. The DNA of the CDR3 is TGTGCCAGCAGTTTCGGGACAGGGGTCATCTCTGGAAACACCATATATTTT.

The genes are TRBV6-1 and TRBJ2-3; possibly TRBD2 for D (6 bases). The V gene's germline CDR1 is MNHNS and CDR2 SASEGT. The CDR3 contains 12 residues. V lost 5 bases to trimming and J lost 6 bases, with 9 bases between them. The DNA of the CDR3 is TGTGCCAGCAGTCGACTAGGGGATACGCAGTATTTT. The encoded protein is CASSRLGDTQYF.

DNA of the CDR3: TGTGCCAGCAAAACCCTCAGGGTTAGGACCGGGGAGCTGTTTTTT. As protein: CASKTLRVRTGELFF. The chain couples TRBV28 to TRBJ2-2; perhaps TRBD1 as D (5 bases). V was cut by 7 bases and J by 5 bases, with 17 bases left in between. Germline CDR1 and CDR2: MDHEN and SYDVKM. The CDR3 has 15 amino acids.

The gene calls are TRBV7-2 and TRBJ1-5; a weak D match, TRBD1 (6 bases). The CDR3 has 12 amino acids. V was shortened by 5 bases and J by 7 bases, with 9 bases between the two germline ends. Germline CDR1 and CDR2: SGHTA and FQGNSA. This CDR3 is CASSVQGQPQHF. The CDR3 region has the DNA TGTGCCAGCAGCGTACAGGGACAGCCCCAGCATTTT. Together with reference TRBV7-2 and TRBJ1-5, the CDR3 gives the full variable domain: GAGVSQSPSNKVTEKGKDVELRCDPISGHTALYWYRQSLGQGLEFLIYFQGNSAPDKSGLPSDRFSAERTGGSVSTLTIQRTQQEDSAVYLCASSVQGQPQHFGDGTRLSIL.

The chain joins TRBV2 to TRBJ1-2; possible D gene TRBD1, 5 bases. V was cut by 6 bases and J by 1 base, with 15 bases left in between. In germline, CDR1 is SNHLY, CDR2 FYNNEI. There are 15 residues in the CDR3. The CDR3 loop reads CASSHTGRDNYGYTF. CDR3 sequence (DNA): TGTGCCAGCAGCCACACGGGACGGGATAACTATGGCTACACCTTC.

This clonotype appeared many times. The gene calls are TRBV20-1 and TRBJ2-1, with 11 positions matching TRBD2. V lost 6 bases to trimming and J lost 7 bases; unmatched junction nucleotides: 11. The CDR3 has 15 residues. Germline CDR1 DFQATT, CDR2 SNEGSKA (reference sequence). The CDR3 DNA reads as TGCAGTGCGCAGAATCTAGCGGGAGGAAGAAATGAGCAGTTCTTC. Translated, it gives CSAQNLAGGRNEQFF.

This clonotype has just a few counts. This chain connects TRBV7-8 to TRBJ1-5; D is unclear. Trimming took off 2 bases at V and 8 bases at J, with 13 bases between the two ends. Germline V gene data show CDR1 as SGHVS and CDR2 as FQNEAQ. This CDR3 has 14 amino acids. CDR3 in DNA: TGTGCCAGCAGCTTAAGAGAGTCTCTGGAGCCCCAGCATTTT. Protein: CASSLRESLEPQHF.

V usage is TRBV6-1 and J usage is TRBJ2-1; TRBD2 agrees at 11 bases. V lost 6 bases, J lost 5 bases, and 6 bases stayed unmatched. CDR3 length: 15 residues. The V gene's germline CDR1 is MNHNS and CDR2 SASEGT. This chain's CDR3 is CASRTGTSGNNEQFF. CDR3 bases: TGTGCCAGCAGGACAGGGACTAGCGGAAACAATGAGCAGTTCTTC.

The rearrangement joins TRBV3-1 to TRBJ1-3; weak D call: TRBD1 (5 bases). CDR3 length: 16 residues. With 4 bases removed from V and 0 bases from J, the gap between germline ends came to 13 bases. Germline CDR1 and CDR2: LGHDT and YNNKEL (reference sequence). The CDR3 reads CASSPRDRASGNTIYF. The CDR3 nucleotides are TGTGCCAGCAGCCCCCGGGACCGCGCCTCTGGAAACACCATATATTTT.

The V and J genes are TRBV4-2 and TRBJ2-7, with D maybe TRBD2 (6 bases). Per the germline V gene, CDR1 is LGHNA and CDR2 is YNFKEQ. V was trimmed by 0 bases and J by 6 bases, leaving 15 bases between them. The CDR3 sequence is 15 residues long. Here the CDR3 reads CASSQEEGPRGEQYF. The CDR3 bases are TGTGCCAGCAGCCAAGAGGAGGGACCGAGAGGCGAGCAGTACTTC.